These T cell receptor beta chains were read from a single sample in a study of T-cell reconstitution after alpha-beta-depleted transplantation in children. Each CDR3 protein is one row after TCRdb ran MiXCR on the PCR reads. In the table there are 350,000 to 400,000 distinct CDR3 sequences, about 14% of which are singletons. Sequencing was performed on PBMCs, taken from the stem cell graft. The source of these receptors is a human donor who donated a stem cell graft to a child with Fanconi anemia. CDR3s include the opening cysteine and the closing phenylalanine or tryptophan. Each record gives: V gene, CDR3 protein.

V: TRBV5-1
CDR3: CASRLTGGAVGETQYF

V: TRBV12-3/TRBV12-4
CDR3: CASSSQGEWQYF

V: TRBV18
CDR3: CASSPGWGYTEAFF

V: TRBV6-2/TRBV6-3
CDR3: CASSFRDPSFKGYTF

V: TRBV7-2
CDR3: CASSLEPHRFGYQPQHF

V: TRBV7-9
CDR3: CASSPPSREDTQYF

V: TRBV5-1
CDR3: CASRPDRSRSYEQYF

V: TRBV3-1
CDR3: CASSVGLSPLHF

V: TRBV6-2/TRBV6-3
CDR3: CACSYPGTGPEKLFF

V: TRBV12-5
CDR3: CASGLVTGELFF

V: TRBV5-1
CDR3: CASSLGGATGGYF

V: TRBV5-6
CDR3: CASSFVGQMNTEAFF

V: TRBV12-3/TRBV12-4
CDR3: CASSPRGGWTEAFF

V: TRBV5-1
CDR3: CASSPGGVNEQFF

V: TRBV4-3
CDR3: CASSQVLYTDTQYF

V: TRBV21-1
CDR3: CASSKQTESSYNEQFF

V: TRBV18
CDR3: CASSPGTGGPGNTEAFF

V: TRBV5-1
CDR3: CASCTSGVSTDTQYF

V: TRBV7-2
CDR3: CASTKWGISYNEQFF

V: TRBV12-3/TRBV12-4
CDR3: CASSTPSTDTQYF

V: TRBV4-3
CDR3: CASSQGFRTATGELFF

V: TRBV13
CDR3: CASSFDRHQETQYF

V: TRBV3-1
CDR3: CASSRSGQTYGYTF

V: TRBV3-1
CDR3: CASSQEGDGINYEQYF

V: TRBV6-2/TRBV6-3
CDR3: CASSSFRAEKNIQYF

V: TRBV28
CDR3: CASSRTSGGLANTGELFF

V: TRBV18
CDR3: CASSPGYLAKNIQYF

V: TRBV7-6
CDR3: CASSLGQTGASTDTQYF

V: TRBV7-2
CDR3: CASNFRAPGTGELFF

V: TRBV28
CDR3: CASTLGNSNQPQHF

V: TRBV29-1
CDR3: CSVEDHWGGVVETQYF

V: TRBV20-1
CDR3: CSAGDNMNTEAFF

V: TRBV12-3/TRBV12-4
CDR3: CASSPSGGNYNEQFF

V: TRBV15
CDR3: CATSREGGKGGEAFF

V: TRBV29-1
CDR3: CSVGEGMNTGELFF

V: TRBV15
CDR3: CATTRDRGSLSGYTF

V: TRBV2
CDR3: CASMLGTQAFF

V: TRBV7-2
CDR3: CASSLDYGSSYEQYF

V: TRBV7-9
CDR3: CASSSIGPQPTYEQYF

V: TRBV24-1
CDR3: CATSDSTGTSTDTQYF

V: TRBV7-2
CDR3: CASSFTGENTEAFF

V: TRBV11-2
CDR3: CASSKRQGFDEKLFF

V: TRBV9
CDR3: CASIAGTGEWGEAFF

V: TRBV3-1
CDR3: CASSHSINLIAGATDTQYF

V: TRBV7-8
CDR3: CASSLKGSAGHEAFF

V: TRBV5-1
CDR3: CASNVVLSDTQYF

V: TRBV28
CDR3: CASRPPWTGDSTDTQYF

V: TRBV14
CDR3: CASSQGFRLGSRNSPLHF

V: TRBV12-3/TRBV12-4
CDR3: CASSPRTSGANEQFF

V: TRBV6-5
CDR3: CASSYGRTGAPANTEAFF

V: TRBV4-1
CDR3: CASTRDSRYNEQFF

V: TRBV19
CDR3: CASSIGGLGTDTQYF

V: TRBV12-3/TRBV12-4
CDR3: CASSLEGTTQETQYF

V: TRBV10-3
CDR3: CAIRDSGGPLNEQFF

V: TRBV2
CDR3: CASSERGNTEAFF